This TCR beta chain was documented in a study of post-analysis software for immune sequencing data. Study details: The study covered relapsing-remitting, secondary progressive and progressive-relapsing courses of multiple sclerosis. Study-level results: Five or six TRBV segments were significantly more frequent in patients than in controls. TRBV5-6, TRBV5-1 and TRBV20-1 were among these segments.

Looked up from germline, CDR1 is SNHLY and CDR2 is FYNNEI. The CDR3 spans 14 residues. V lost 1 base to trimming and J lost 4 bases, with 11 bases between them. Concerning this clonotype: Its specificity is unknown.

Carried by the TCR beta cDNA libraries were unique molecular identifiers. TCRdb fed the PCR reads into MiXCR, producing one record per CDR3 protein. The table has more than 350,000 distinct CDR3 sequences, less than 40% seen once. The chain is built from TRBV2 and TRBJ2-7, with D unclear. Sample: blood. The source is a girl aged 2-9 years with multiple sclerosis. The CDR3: CASSEVSAGYEQYF. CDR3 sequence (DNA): TGTGCCAGCAGTGAAGTGTCGGCAGGTTACGAGCAGTACTTC.